The 18 T cell receptor beta chains presented below share a single source sample, sequenced in a study of blood T cell repertoires in COVID-19. TCRdb's table, derived via immunoSEQ multiplex PCR, lists solely in-frame clones and lacks some. The sample lists fewer than 150,000 clones, around 73% seen once, with roughly 9.7% in the top ten. The sample comprised peripheral blood. All receptors come from a man between 60 and 75 years old who had recovered from COVID-19.

The chain uses TRBV9 and TRBJ1-4; 9 nucleotides match TRBD1. This CDR3 has 17 residues. Germline V gene sequence: CDR1 SGDLS, CDR2 YYNGEE. V lost 0 bases and J lost 7; bases outside the gene matches: 10. The CDR3 sequence: CASSVGTGEPGGEKLFF. CDR3 nucleotide sequence: TGTGCCAGCAGCGTAGGGACAGGGGAACCGGGCGGTGAAAAACTGTTTTTT. Using reference TRBV9 and TRBJ1-4 for the parts outside the CDR3, the full variable domain is DSGVTQTPKHLITATGQRVTLRCSPRSGDLSVYWYQQSLDQGLQFLIQYYNGEERAKGNILERFSAQQFPDLHSELNLSSLELGDSALYFCASSVGTGEPGGEKLFFGSGTQLSVL.

This clone showed up just a few times. This chain connects TRBV5-1 to TRBJ2-2, with D possibly TRBD2 on 5 matching bases. V was shortened by 4 bases and J by 6 bases, with 10 bases between the two germline ends. CDR3 length: 13 residues. The V gene's germline CDR1 is SGHRS and CDR2 YFSETQ. CDR3 in amino acids: CASSILGAGELFF. Written as DNA, the CDR3 is TGCGCCAGCAGCATCCTCGGGGCCGGGGAGCTGTTTTTT.

CDR3 nucleotide sequence: TGTGCCAGTAGCAAGGGACAGGAGAACACTGAAGCTTTCTTT. Amino acid sequence: CASSKGQENTEAFF. This chain connects TRBV19 to TRBJ1-1; 8 bases fit TRBD1. Unmatched junction bases numbered 4, after V lost 6 bases and J lost 1 base. The CDR3 length is 14 residues. CDR1 is LNHDA and CDR2 is SQIVND in the germline V gene (reference sequence).

This clone has a count of ten or more. CDR3 sequence reads: CASSVGGTGSTGELFF. For the CDR3, the DNA is TGTGCCAGCAGCGTAGGAGGGACAGGGTCCACCGGGGAGCTGTTTTTT. V is TRBV9 and J is TRBJ2-2; 9 bases align to TRBD1. V lost 0 bases to trimming and J lost 4 bases; unmatched junction nucleotides: 4. In germline, CDR1 is SGDLS, CDR2 YYNGEE. The CDR3 runs 16 residues.

The gene calls are TRBV5-5 and TRBJ2-7, with 11 nucleotides matching TRBD2. The CDR3 sequence is 18 residues long. Germline values: CDR1 SGHKS, CDR2 YYEKEE (reference sequence). J lost 6 bases, V lost 2 bases, and 16 bases had no gene match. Here the CDR3 reads CASSFTSGTSGGRGEQYF. CDR3 nucleotide sequence: TGTGCCAGCAGCTTTACGTCCGGGACTAGCGGCGGTCGGGGCGAGCAGTACTTC.

The rearrangement links TRBV14 to TRBJ2-7, with a tentative D call TRBD2 (7 bases). The V and J ends lost 6 bases and 3 bases respectively, with 12 bases between them. In germline, CDR1 is SGHDN, CDR2 FVKESK. The CDR3 covers 13 residues. This CDR3 reads CASSRGGFYEQYF. In DNA, the CDR3 is TGTGCCAGCAGTAGGGGGGGCTTCTACGAGCAGTACTTC.

This chain links TRBV2 with TRBJ2-5; 8 positions match TRBD2. Germline trimming cut 6 bases from V and 5 bases from J; bases unmatched to any gene: 14. Germline V gene sequence: CDR1 SNHLY, CDR2 FYNNEI. This CDR3 comprises 16 residues. CDR3 nucleotides: TGTGCCAGCAGCGACCTTGGGCGGGGGGCCCGGGAGACCCAGTACTTC. This sequence encodes CASSDLGRGARETQYF.

This clone was observed a few times. This rearrangement joins TRBV7-9 to TRBJ2-1; a possible D gene is TRBD2 (6 bases). The V and J ends lost 6 bases and 0 bases respectively, with 12 bases between them. Germline CDR1 SEHNR, CDR2 FQNEAQ (reference sequence). The CDR3 runs to 15 residues. The CDR3 loop is CASRPGGSSYNEQFF. Written as DNA, the CDR3 is TGTGCCAGCAGGCCCGGGGGAAGCTCCTACAATGAGCAGTTCTTC.

Here the CDR3 DNA reads TGTGCCAGCAGTGAGGGACAAAGGGGCAGGGAGTACACTGAAGCTTTCTTT. Encoded protein: CASSEGQRGREYTEAFF. The J gene is TRBJ1-1, the V gene TRBV6-1; TRBD1 might be the D (6 bases). From germline, CDR1 is MNHNS and CDR2 SASEGT. CDR3 length: 17 residues. The ends were cut back, 3 bases at V and 3 bases at J, with 20 bases in the middle.

V and J are TRBV5-5 and TRBJ1-6; D might be TRBD1 (6 bases). The CDR3 is 15 residues long. V was trimmed by 3 bases and J by 7 bases, leaving 14 bases between them. Germline V gene lookup returns CDR1 SGHKS and CDR2 YYEKEE (reference sequence). CDR3 in amino acids: CASSSRIQGNSPLHF. The CDR3 DNA reads TGTGCCAGCAGCTCGCGGATTCAGGGGAATTCACCCCTCCACTTT.

This clone was seen a handful of times. The chain links TRBV5-1 to TRBJ2-3, with 7 bases identical to TRBD1. The CDR3 loop spans 15 amino acids. CDR1 and CDR2 from the germline V gene are SGHRS and YFSETQ. Trimming took 2 bases from V and 2 from J; bases not matched to a gene: 5. The CDR3 bases are TGCGCCAGCAGCTTTACAGGGGATATCACAGATACGCAGTATTTT. Translation: CASSFTGDITDTQYF.

This chain links TRBV9 with TRBJ2-5; unclear D gene. Per the germline V gene, CDR1 is SGDLS and CDR2 is YYNGEE. This CDR3 spans 16 amino acids. Deletions cut 4 bases from V and 1 base from J, with 17 bases between. CDR3 DNA sequence: TGTGCCAGCAGCCGTAACTCAGGCTCCATCCAAGAGACCCAGTACTTC. Translating gives CASSRNSGSIQETQYF.

The chain joins TRBV28 to TRBJ2-7; TRBD1 agrees at 8 bases. This CDR3 has 12 amino acids. The trim removed 6 bases at V and 3 bases at J, leaving 1 base unmatched. The germline V gene encodes CDR1 MDHEN and CDR2 SYDVKM. CDR3 loop: CASRGQVYEQYF. The CDR3 nucleotides read TGTGCCAGCAGGGGACAGGTCTACGAGCAGTACTTC. Based on the CDR3 plus reference TRBV28 and TRBJ2-7, the full variable domain is DVKVTQSSRYLVKRTGEKVFLECVQDMDHENMFWYRQDPGLGLRLIYFSYDVKMKEKGDIPEGYSVSREKKERFSLILESASTNQTSMYLCASRGQVYEQYFGPGTRLTVT.

V usage is TRBV28 and J usage is TRBJ1-1; D gene ambiguous. The CDR3 runs to 13 residues. Trimming cost V 5 bases and J 5 bases, with 12 bases left between them. Per germline, CDR1 MDHEN and CDR2 SYDVKM. CDR3 nucleotide sequence: TGTGCCAGCAGTCCCCCCCGTAAAACTGAAGCTTTCTTT. It specifies CASSPPRKTEAFF.

This rearrangement joins TRBV27 to TRBJ2-3; TRBD2 matches at 11 bases. The V gene end was trimmed by 8 bases and the J gene end by 0 bases; junction bases not matched to a gene: 10. The CDR3 totals 17 residues. Germline V gene data show CDR1 as MNHEY and CDR2 as SMNVEV (reference sequence). The CDR3 here is CASGGLAGGRSTDTQYF. CDR3 sequence (DNA): TGTGCCAGCGGTGGGTTAGCGGGGGGGCGAAGCACAGATACGCAGTATTTT.

The chain links TRBV5-4 to TRBJ1-3; 10 bases map to TRBD1. J lost 5 bases, V lost 4 bases, and 15 bases had no gene match. The CDR3 has 18 amino acids. Per germline, CDR1 SGHNT and CDR2 YYREEE (reference sequence). The CDR3 nucleotides read TGTGCCAGCAGCGATGGAGCTTCATGGGGACAGGGGAGAAACACCATATATTTT. Residues: CASSDGASWGQGRNTIYF.

This chain uses TRBV19 with TRBJ2-3, with 7 bases identical to TRBD1. The germline V gene encodes CDR1 LNHDA and CDR2 SQIVND (reference sequence). The CDR3 length is 15 residues. With 6 bases clipped from V and 5 bases from J, the junction kept 11 bases outside the gene matches. Written as DNA, the CDR3 is TGTGCCAGTAGCCCCGGGCAGGGGGTCGGAGATACGCAGTATTTT. This sequence encodes CASSPGQGVGDTQYF.

The rearrangement links TRBV10-3 to TRBJ2-3; possible D gene TRBD1, 5 bases. This CDR3 spans 16 amino acids. Germline V lookup: CDR1 ENHRY, CDR2 SYGVKD. Trimming took off 2 bases at V and 5 bases at J, with 17 bases between the two ends. The CDR3 DNA reads TGTGCCATCAGTGAGAGTAGGGGCGCCGGAGTAGATACGCAGTATTTT. It yields the protein CAISESRGAGVDTQYF.